The 14 T cell receptor beta chains below all came from one sample that was sequenced in a study of spatial heterogeneity in lung cancer. Described time point: sample taken at primary tumor resection. Whole RNA, isolated from tumor, nontumor lung or frozen PBMC, was sequenced without prior sorting. TCRdb re-called the 5' RACE reads through MiXCR, storing one row per CDR3 protein. The sample shows 45,000 or so distinct CDR3 sequences, approximately 7.6% of them seen only once. The sample in question was PBMCs, obtained at surgery. The receptors shown here come from a female donor with early-stage non-small cell lung cancer.

The chain uses TRBV7-6 and TRBJ2-1; D may be TRBD1 or TRBD2 (6 bases each). With 2 bases removed from V and 7 bases from J, the gap between germline ends came to 18 bases. This CDR3 is 16 amino acids long. The V gene's germline CDR1 is SGHVS and CDR2 FNYEAQ. In nucleotides, the CDR3 is TGTGCCAGCAGCTTAAGAACGGGGGCGGGAAAGAATGAGCAGTTCTTC. This sequence encodes CASSLRTGAGKNEQFF.

This clonotype was counted only a few times. This chain joins TRBV11-2 and TRBJ2-1, with D possibly matching TRBD2 (6 bases). Per the germline V gene, CDR1 is SGHAT and CDR2 is FQNNGV. The CDR3 runs to 14 residues. V lost 5 bases and J 6 bases, leaving 14 bases between the germline ends. CDR3 bases: TGTGCCAGCAGCCCCAGAGCCGGGGGCAATGAGCAGTTCTTC. It yields the protein CASSPRAGGNEQFF.

This clonotype showed up just a few times. The chain combines TRBV20-1 with TRBJ1-6; TRBD1 matches 7 bases. J gave up 10 bases and V 3 bases, and 6 bases lay outside the gene matches. This CDR3 has 13 amino acids. The germline CDR1 and CDR2 sequences are DFQATT and SNEGSKA (reference sequence). The CDR3 is CSASSTGTSPLHF. DNA for the CDR3: TGCAGTGCTAGTTCGACAGGGACATCACCCCTCCACTTT.

V gene TRBV7-9 combines with J gene TRBJ2-2; D gene unclear. Germline V gene sequence: CDR1 SEHNR, CDR2 FQNEAQ (reference sequence). V was pared by 5 bases and J by 1 base, with 20 bases between. The CDR3 sequence is 18 residues long. The CDR3 DNA reads TGTGCCAGCAGCCCCACCCAGGCCGACCGTCGGAACACCGGGGAGCTGTTTTTT. Amino acids: CASSPTQADRRNTGELFF.

The chain links TRBV30 to TRBJ1-4; 7 nucleotides align to TRBD1. The CDR3 length is 15 residues. The ends lost 2 bases at V and 4 bases at J; junction bases unmatched: 7. CDR1 is GTSNPN and CDR2 is SVGIG in the germline V gene (reference sequence). CDR3 amino acids: CAWSFPGQLNEKLFF. Written as DNA, the CDR3 is TGTGCCTGGAGTTTCCCGGGACAGCTTAATGAAAAACTGTTTTTT. The variable domain in full, completed from reference TRBV30 and TRBJ1-4, reads SQTIHQWPATLVQPVGSPLSLECTVEGTSNPNLYWYRQAAGRGLQLLFYSVGIGQISSEVPQNLSASRPQDRQFILSSKKLLLSDSGFYLCAWSFPGQLNEKLFFGSGTQLSVL.

J is TRBJ2-3 and V is TRBV29-1, with 8 bases matching TRBD1. This CDR3 comprises 12 residues. Germline V gene data show CDR1 as SQVTM and CDR2 as ANQGSEA. With V trimmed by 7 bases and J by 4 bases, 4 bases remained unmatched. CDR3 in DNA: TGCAGCGGGGCACAGGGGGCAGATACGCAGTATTTT. This codes for CSGAQGADTQYF.

The sample holds a few counts of this clonotype. V is TRBV7-9 and J is TRBJ2-5; tentative D call: TRBD2 (6 bases). The CDR3 loop spans 16 amino acids. V was shortened by 2 bases and J by 2 bases, with 15 bases between the two germline ends. The germline CDR1 and CDR2 sequences are SEHNR and FQNEAQ (reference sequence). The CDR3 sequence: CASSLTNLAEQETQYF. CDR3 coding DNA: TGTGCCAGCAGCTTAACCAATTTAGCGGAACAAGAGACCCAGTACTTC.

This clonotype showed up many times. J is TRBJ2-1 and V is TRBV3-1; D gene unclear. Germline CDR1 is LGHDT and CDR2 is YNNKEL (reference sequence). The CDR3 length is 15 residues. V was cut by 6 bases and J by 0 bases, with 12 bases left in between. CDR3 loop: CASSRSDISYNEQFF. In DNA, the CDR3 is TGTGCCAGCAGTCGGTCTGACATCTCCTACAATGAGCAGTTCTTC.

The chain employs TRBV7-2 and TRBJ2-2; tentative D call: TRBD1 (5 bases). The V end lost 4 bases, the J end lost 6 bases, and 9 bases lay between the germline ends. Germline CDR1 and CDR2: SGHTA and FQGNSA. The CDR3 loop spans 13 amino acids. The CDR3 nucleotides are TGTGCCAGCAGCTCCAGGGTTTCCGGGGAGCTGTTTTTT. Translating it yields CASSSRVSGELFF.

This clonotype was observed many times. The V call is TRBV3-1, the J call TRBJ1-1; possible D gene TRBD1, 6 bases. The CDR3 extends over 14 amino acids. Between the trimmed V and J ends, which lost 1 base and 9 bases, there was a span of 15 bases. Germline V CDR1 and CDR2: LGHDT, YNNKEL (reference sequence). The CDR3 nucleotides read TGTGCCAGCAGCCAAGCATCGGGGGCCCAAAAAGCTTTCTTT. Its translation: CASSQASGAQKAFF.

The chain has TRBV28 and TRBJ1-3; D unresolved. There are 15 residues in the CDR3. Germline-derived CDR1 and CDR2 are MDHEN and SYDVKM. V lost 0 bases and J 0 bases, leaving 6 bases between the germline ends. The CDR3 DNA follows: TGTGCCAGCAGTTTATGGGGGAGCTCTGGAAACACCATATATTTT. This codes for CASSLWGSSGNTIYF.

This clonotype has a handful of counts. The V call is TRBV19, the J call TRBJ2-3, with TRBD1 as a possible D gene (6 bases). Trimming pared 4 bases from V and 1 base from J, leaving 12 bases between. CDR1 and CDR2 (germline): LNHDA, SQIVND (reference sequence). This CDR3 contains 15 residues. CDR3 in amino acids: CASSRGGGGTDTQYF. The CDR3 coding sequence is TGTGCCAGTAGTAGAGGGGGTGGCGGCACAGATACGCAGTATTTT.

This clonotype was found a few times. It may be a read error: a sequence one base away is much more abundant. The V call is TRBV11-2, the J call TRBJ2-1, with D possibly being TRBD1 (6 bases). The CDR3 covers 13 residues. Between the trimmed V and J ends, which lost 5 bases and 4 bases, there was a span of 9 bases. Germline CDR1 and CDR2: SGHAT and FQNNGV. CDR3 sequence (DNA): TGTGCCAGCAGCCCCGGACAGTACAATGAGCAGTTCTTC. As protein: CASSPGQYNEQFF. Full variable domain (remainder filled in from reference TRBV11-2 and TRBJ2-1): EAGVAQSPRYKIIEKRQSVAFWCNPISGHATLYWYQQILGQGPKLLIQFQNNGVVDDSQLPKDRFSAERLKGVDSTLKIQPAKLEDSAVYLCASSPGQYNEQFFGPGTRLTVL.

This clonotype was detected ten times or more. V is TRBV3-1 and J is TRBJ2-1, with TRBD2 matching 13 bases. Germline lookup yields CDR1 LGHDT and CDR2 YNNKEL (reference sequence). The CDR3 is 17 residues long. V was pared by 2 bases and J by 0 bases, with 1 base of the junction left unmatched. The CDR3 region has the DNA TGTGCCAGCAGCCAAAGGACTAGCGGGGGCTCCTACAATGAGCAGTTCTTC. This encodes CASSQRTSGGSYNEQFF.